This is a list of T cell receptor beta chains from one sample in a study of CD8 T cells in ankylosing spondylitis. TCRdb re-called the 5' RACE reads with MiXCR, one entry per CDR3 protein. This table holds a few hundred thousand distinct CDR3 sequences, less than 25% found once. Sequenced sample: blood, either unsorted or a sorted T cell fraction (not recorded which). The origin of the receptors is a female donor with ankylosing spondylitis or in good health (not recorded which). The CDR3 runs from the conserved cysteine through the conserved F or W. Each record gives: J gene, V gene, D gene, clone size, CDR3 protein, CDR3 DNA. A D gene is named only where the DNA matches it firmly. The size field is filled for only some rows; it gives once, few, many or a size class.

>TRBJ2-1|TRBV7-2|.|.
CASSPGYLISHEQFF
TGTGCCAGCAGCCCAGGGTACCTTATCTCCCATGAGCAGTTCTTC
>TRBJ2-1|TRBV10-2|TRBD2|.
CASRGLAGGYEQFF
TGCGCCAGCCGGGGACTAGCGGGAGGGTATGAGCAGTTCTTC
>TRBJ2-5|TRBV10-3|TRBD2|many
CAISERGGRETQYF
TGTGCCATCAGTGAGCGGGGGGGCCGGGAGACCCAGTACTTC
>TRBJ1-1|TRBV2|TRBD1|.
CASTRDRTDTEAFF
TGTGCCAGCACCCGGGACAGAACCGACACTGAAGCTTTCTTT
>TRBJ2-1|TRBV2|.|.
CANSRDRYNEQFF
TGTGCCAATAGCCGGGACCGCTACAATGAGCAGTTCTTC
>TRBJ2-7|TRBV6-5|TRBD1|.
CASSTPGQGLGEQYF
TGTGCCAGCAGTACTCCGGGACAGGGGTTGGGCGAGCAGTACTTC
>TRBJ2-1|TRBV10-3|TRBD2|.
CAIDTIRTSGRAAYNEQFF
TGTGCCATCGACACAATCCGGACTAGCGGGAGGGCCGCATACAATGAGCAGTTCTTC
>TRBJ2-3|TRBV20-1|.|many
CSARGNTDTQYF
TGCAGTGCCAGAGGGAACACAGATACGCAGTATTTT
>TRBJ2-3|TRBV12-3/TRBV12-4|.|many
CASSARDTQYF
TGTGCCAGCAGTGCCAGAGATACGCAGTATTTT
>TRBJ1-1|TRBV19|.|.
CASSIRSKNTEAFF
TGTGCCAGTAGTATTAGGTCGAAGAACACTGAAGCTTTCTTT
>TRBJ1-4|TRBV6-5|.|.
CASSLNIQGKLFF
TGTGCCAGCAGTTTAAATATCCAGGGAAAACTGTTTTTT
>TRBJ2-1|TRBV20-1|.|few
CSAAGLTGAIDEQFF
TGCAGTGCTGCCGGTTTGACGGGGGCGATTGATGAGCAGTTCTTC
>TRBJ2-7|TRBV11-2|.|.
CASRNPGQSGKQYF
TGTGCCAGCAGGAACCCCGGACAATCGGGGAAGCAGTACTTC
>TRBJ2-1|TRBV29-1|.|many
CSVGRERYNEQFF
TGCAGCGTTGGACGGGAGCGTTACAATGAGCAGTTCTTC
>TRBJ1-1|TRBV6-5|TRBD1|.
CASSFRQGRAFF
TGTGCCAGCAGTTTCCGACAGGGTCGAGCTTTCTTT
>TRBJ2-3|TRBV2|.|few
CASRGVLATDTQYF
TGTGCCAGCCGAGGAGTCCTAGCGACAGATACGCAGTATTTT
>TRBJ2-7|TRBV21-1|.|.
CASSKVLDSIYEQYF
TGTGCCAGCAGCAAAGTCCTCGACTCTATCTACGAGCAGTACTTC
>TRBJ1-5|TRBV3-1|.|.
CASSQSRNQPQHF
TGTGCCAGCAGCCAGTCTCGAAATCAGCCCCAGCATTTT
>TRBJ1-1|TRBV19|.|.
CASSYRLGTAFF
TGTGCCAGTAGTTATAGGTTGGGGACGGCTTTCTTT
>TRBJ1-6|TRBV20-1|.|many
CSARNFEDSPLHF
TGCAGTGCTAGAAACTTTGAGGATTCACCCCTCCACTTT
>TRBJ2-1|TRBV6-1|.|few
CASSRGGGGASYNEQFF
TGTGCCAGCAGTCGGGGCGGTGGCGGCGCCTCCTACAATGAGCAGTTCTTC
>TRBJ1-5|TRBV28|.|.
CASSSRRGASLNQPQHF
TGTGCCAGCAGTTCGCGTCGGGGGGCATCGCTCAATCAGCCCCAGCATTTT
>TRBJ2-5|TRBV24-1|.|few
CATSAQGIQETQYF
TGTGCCACCAGTGCTCAGGGGATCCAAGAGACCCAGTACTTC
>TRBJ2-5|TRBV12-3/TRBV12-4|TRBD2|few
CASSLGGVQETQYF
TGTGCCAGCAGTTTGGGGGGGGTCCAAGAGACCCAGTACTTC
>TRBJ1-1|TRBV6-2/TRBV6-3|.|many
CASTNGRINTEAFF
TGTGCCAGCACCAACGGCAGGATCAACACTGAAGCTTTCTTT
>TRBJ1-3|TRBV7-9|.|many
CASSLAGTGNTIYF
TGTGCCAGCAGCTTAGCGGGGACTGGAAACACCATATATTTT
>TRBJ2-5|TRBV5-1|.|.
CASSLGVGTTNEETQYF
TGCGCCAGCAGCTTGGGGGTCGGGACGACCAACGAGGAGACCCAGTACTTC
>TRBJ2-5|TRBV7-3|.|.
CASSLRPTGGTETQYF
TGTGCCAGCAGCTTACGCCCCACCGGGGGCACAGAGACCCAGTACTTC
>TRBJ2-1|TRBV20-1|TRBD2|.
CSARTPRRGASYNEQFF
TGCAGTGCTAGAACCCCCCGGCGGGGGGCCTCCTACAATGAGCAGTTCTTC
>TRBJ2-5|TRBV18|.|.
CASSRERQETQYF
TGTGCCAGCTCTCGGGAAAGACAAGAGACCCAGTACTTC
>TRBJ2-3|TRBV5-5|.|.
CASSLERPRTDTQYF
TGTGCCAGCAGCTTGGAGCGGCCGAGGACAGATACGCAGTATTTT
>TRBJ2-1|TRBV15|.|few
CATSRVSSYNEQFF
TGTGCCACCTCGCGCGTAAGCTCCTACAATGAGCAGTTCTTC
>TRBJ1-1|TRBV2|.|.
CASSVSWGLNTEAFF
TGTGCCAGCAGTGTAAGTTGGGGCCTGAACACTGAAGCTTTCTTT
>TRBJ1-3|TRBV6-2/TRBV6-3|.|.
CASSAGATIYF
TGTGCCAGCAGTGCCGGTGCCACCATATATTTT
>TRBJ2-3|TRBV12-3/TRBV12-4|.|many
CASSLQDTTTDTQYF
TGTGCCAGCAGTTTACAGGACACCACCACAGATACGCAGTATTTT
>TRBJ1-6|TRBV9|.|.
CASSPWAYNSPLHF
TGTGCCAGCAGCCCCTGGGCGTATAATTCACCCCTCCACTTT
>TRBJ2-1|TRBV12-3/TRBV12-4|.|few
CASKPGFTPANEQFF
TGTGCCAGTAAACCAGGTTTTACTCCCGCCAATGAGCAGTTCTTC
>TRBJ1-2|TRBV20-1|TRBD1|many
CSASAGGGYGYTF
TGCAGTGCTAGCGCAGGGGGCGGCTATGGCTACACCTTC
>TRBJ2-7|TRBV18|TRBD2|.
CASSPLMASGSYEQYF
TGTGCCAGCTCACCACTTATGGCTAGCGGGAGCTACGAGCAGTACTTC
>TRBJ2-3|TRBV12-3/TRBV12-4|TRBD2|few
CASSFRVAGDTDTQYF
TGTGCCAGCAGTTTCCGGGTAGCGGGAGACACAGATACGCAGTATTTT
>TRBJ2-1|TRBV2|TRBD2|.
CASSDLAGASYNEQFF
TGTGCCAGCAGCGACTTAGCGGGAGCGTCCTACAATGAGCAGTTCTTC
>TRBJ2-5|TRBV10-3|TRBD2|few
CAISGLAGETQYF
TGTGCCATCAGCGGACTAGCGGGGGAGACCCAGTACTTC
>TRBJ2-3|TRBV29-1|.|.
CSVEGGRGISSTDTQYF
TGCAGCGTTGAAGGGGGACGGGGAATATCTTCCACAGATACGCAGTATTTT
>TRBJ2-2|TRBV20-1|TRBD1|few
CSARTGANTGELFF
TGCAGTGCTCGGACAGGGGCGAACACCGGGGAGCTGTTTTTT
>TRBJ2-1|TRBV11-3|.|.
CASSSRSISPLLPSSYNEQFF
TGTGCCAGCAGCTCCAGATCTATATCCCCTCTCCTTCCGAGCTCCTACAATGAGCAGTTCTTC
>TRBJ1-4|TRBV5-5|TRBD1|.
CASSGTGRNEKLFF
TGTGCCAGCAGCGGGACAGGGAGGAACGAAAAACTGTTTTTT
>TRBJ2-1|TRBV20-1|TRBD1|.
CSVQDRGGNEQFF
TGCAGTGTCCAGGACAGGGGAGGCAATGAGCAGTTCTTC
>TRBJ2-7|TRBV6-2/TRBV6-3|.|few
CASSYGGRGEQYF
TGTGCCAGCAGTTATGGAGGAAGGGGCGAGCAGTACTTC
>TRBJ2-1|TRBV7-2|.|.
CASVPMISYNEQFF
TGTGCCAGCGTTCCGATGATCTCCTACAATGAGCAGTTCTTC
>TRBJ2-1|TRBV7-2|.|.
CASSLAGQNQDEQFF
TGTGCCAGCAGCTTAGCAGGACAAAACCAGGATGAGCAGTTCTTC
>TRBJ2-5|TRBV15|.|many
CATSRERGETQYF
TGTGCCACCAGCAGAGAAAGGGGGGAGACCCAGTACTTC
>TRBJ1-5|TRBV20-1|.|few
CSAVRARVGQPQHF
TGCAGTGCCGTACGAGCCAGGGTGGGCCAGCCCCAGCATTTT
>TRBJ2-1|TRBV23-1|.|few
CASRETGEAYNEQFF
TGCGCCAGCAGGGAAACAGGGGAGGCCTACAATGAGCAGTTCTTC